This entry is about one TCR beta chain. What it recognizes is unknown. V gave up 5 bases and J gave up 0 bases; unmatched junction bases: 7. There are 16 residues in the CDR3. Looked up from germline, CDR1 is SGHAT and CDR2 is FQNNGV. These data originate in a study of identifying expanded T cells in peripheral blood. Study results and limitations: Over about two and four weeks, about 17 and 20 clones changed, versus roughly 1.1 between replicates. Clone count variance between roughly 2-week samples rose with total template count.

Clones were sequenced by immunoSEQ multiplex PCR, and TCRdb holds only the in-frame ones, with some missing. Of 90,000 to 110,000 clones in the sample, less than 90% were seen once. This clonotype originated in a person aged 18-69 years in good health. The chain employs TRBV11-2 and TRBJ1-3; TRBD1 matches 7 bases. What was sequenced was blood. The CDR3 nucleotides read TGTGCCAGCAGCCCGCTGACAGGGCCCTCTGGAAACACCATATATTTT. It is translated as CASSPLTGPSGNTIYF.